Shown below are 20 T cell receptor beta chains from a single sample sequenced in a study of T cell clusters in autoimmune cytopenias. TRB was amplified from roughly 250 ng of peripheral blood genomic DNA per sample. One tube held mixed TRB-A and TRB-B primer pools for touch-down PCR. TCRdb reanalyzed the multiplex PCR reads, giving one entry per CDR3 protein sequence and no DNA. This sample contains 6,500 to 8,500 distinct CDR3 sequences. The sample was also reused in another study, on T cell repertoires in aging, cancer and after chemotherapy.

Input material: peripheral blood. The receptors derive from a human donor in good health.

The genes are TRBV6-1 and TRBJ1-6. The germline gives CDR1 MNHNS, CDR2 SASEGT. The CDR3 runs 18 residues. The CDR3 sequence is CASSEYPPRDSGISPLHF.

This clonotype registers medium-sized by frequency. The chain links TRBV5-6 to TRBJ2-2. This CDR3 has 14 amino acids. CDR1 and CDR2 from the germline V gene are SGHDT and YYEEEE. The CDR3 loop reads CASSLGVNTGELFF.

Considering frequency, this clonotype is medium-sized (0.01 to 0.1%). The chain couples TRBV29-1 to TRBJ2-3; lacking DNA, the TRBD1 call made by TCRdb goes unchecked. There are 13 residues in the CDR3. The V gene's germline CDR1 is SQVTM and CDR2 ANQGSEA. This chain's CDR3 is CSAPGQGADTQYF.

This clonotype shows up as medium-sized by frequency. The chain's CDR3 is CACSRRMGDTQYF. This chain joins TRBV30 and TRBJ2-3. Germline V lookup: CDR1 GTSNPN, CDR2 SVGIG (reference sequence). The CDR3 has 13 residues.

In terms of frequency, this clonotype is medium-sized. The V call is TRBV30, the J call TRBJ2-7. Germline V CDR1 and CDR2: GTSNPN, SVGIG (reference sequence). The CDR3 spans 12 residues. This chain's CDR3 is CACGTGVYEQYF.

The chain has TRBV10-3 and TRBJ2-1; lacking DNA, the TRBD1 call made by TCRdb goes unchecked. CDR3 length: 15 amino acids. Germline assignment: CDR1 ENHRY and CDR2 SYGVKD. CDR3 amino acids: CAIREGRERYNEQFF.

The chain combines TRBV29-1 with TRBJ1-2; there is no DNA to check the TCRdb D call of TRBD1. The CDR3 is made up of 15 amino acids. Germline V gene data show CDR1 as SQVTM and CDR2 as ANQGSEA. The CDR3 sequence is CSVETLGTAFYGYTF.

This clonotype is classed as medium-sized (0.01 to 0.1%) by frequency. CDR3 loop: CASIPEISGTVHNEQFF. This chain joins TRBV19 and TRBJ2-1; TCRdb reports TRBD2, a call that lacks DNA to check it against. This CDR3 contains 17 residues. The germline V gene has CDR1 LNHDA and CDR2 SQIVND (reference sequence).

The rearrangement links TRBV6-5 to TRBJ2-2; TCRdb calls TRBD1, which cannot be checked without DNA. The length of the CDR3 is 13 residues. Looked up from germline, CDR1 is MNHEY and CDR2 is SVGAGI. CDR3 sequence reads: CASTGGNTGELFF.

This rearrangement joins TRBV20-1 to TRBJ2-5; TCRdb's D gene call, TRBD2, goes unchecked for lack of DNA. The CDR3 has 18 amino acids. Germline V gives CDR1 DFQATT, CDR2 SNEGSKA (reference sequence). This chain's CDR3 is CSARGHTTSGGMGETQYF.

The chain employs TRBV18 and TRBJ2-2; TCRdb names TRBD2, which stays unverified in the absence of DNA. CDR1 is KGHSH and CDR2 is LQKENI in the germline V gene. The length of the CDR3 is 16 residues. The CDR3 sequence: CASSPSEATLTGELFF.

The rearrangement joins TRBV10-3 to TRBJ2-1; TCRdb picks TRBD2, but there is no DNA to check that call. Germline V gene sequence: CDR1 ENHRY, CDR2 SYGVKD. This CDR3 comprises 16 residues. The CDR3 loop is CASRWLAGGTVDEQFF.

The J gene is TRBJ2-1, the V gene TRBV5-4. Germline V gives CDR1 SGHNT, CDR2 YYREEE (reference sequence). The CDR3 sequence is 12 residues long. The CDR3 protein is CASSWSIGEQFF.

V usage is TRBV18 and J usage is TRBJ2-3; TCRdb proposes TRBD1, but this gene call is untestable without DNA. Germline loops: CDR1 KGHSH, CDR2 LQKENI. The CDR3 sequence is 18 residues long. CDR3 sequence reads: CASSPQRTGTTSTDTQYF.

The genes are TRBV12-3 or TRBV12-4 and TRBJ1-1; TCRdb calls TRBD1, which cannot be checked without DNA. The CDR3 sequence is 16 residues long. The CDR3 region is CASSRTSPGANTEAFF.

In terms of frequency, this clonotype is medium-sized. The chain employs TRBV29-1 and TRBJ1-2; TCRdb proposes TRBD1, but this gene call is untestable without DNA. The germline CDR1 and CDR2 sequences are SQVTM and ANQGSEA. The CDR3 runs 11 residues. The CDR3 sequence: CSVGQDYGYTF. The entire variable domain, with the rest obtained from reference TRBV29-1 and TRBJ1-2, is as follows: SAVISQKPSRDICQRGTSLTIQCQVDSQVTMMFWYRQQPGQSLTLIATANQGSEATYESGFVIDKFPISRPNLTFSTLTVSNMSPEDSSIYLCSVGQDYGYTFGSGTRLTVV.

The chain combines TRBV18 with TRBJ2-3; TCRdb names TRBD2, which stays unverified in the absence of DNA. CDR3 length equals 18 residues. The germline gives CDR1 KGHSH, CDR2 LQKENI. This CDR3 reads CASSQLWTSGSEADTQYF.

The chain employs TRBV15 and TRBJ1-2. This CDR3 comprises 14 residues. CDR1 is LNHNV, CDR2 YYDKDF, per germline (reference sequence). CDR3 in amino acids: CATSRDRWAGGYTF.

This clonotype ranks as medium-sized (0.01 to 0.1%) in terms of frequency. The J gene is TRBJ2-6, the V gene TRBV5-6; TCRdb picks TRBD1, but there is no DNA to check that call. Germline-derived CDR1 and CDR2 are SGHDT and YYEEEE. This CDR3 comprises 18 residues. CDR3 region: CASSSRTGGVSGANVLTF. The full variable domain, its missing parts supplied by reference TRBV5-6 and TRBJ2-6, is DAGVTQSPTHLIKTRGQQVTLRCSPKSGHDTVSWYQQALGQGPQFIFQYYEEEERQRGNFPDRFSGHQFPNYSSELNVNALLLGDSALYLCASSSRTGGVSGANVLTFGAGSRLTVL.

CDR3 in amino acids: CASNTGVGSYNEQFF. The chain recombines TRBV27 with TRBJ2-1; TCRdb gives TRBD1 as the D gene, but with no DNA this cannot be confirmed. Per the germline V gene, CDR1 is MNHEY and CDR2 is SMNVEV (reference sequence). The CDR3 extends over 15 amino acids.